One and the same sample provided the 3 T cell receptor beta chains below, sequenced in a study of CD8+ T cells in alopecia areata (dated by TCRdb to about 2018). The meaning of the sample's treatment or condition label: oral pan-JAK inhibitor, 5-10 mg twice daily. Receptor libraries were prepared by the immunoSEQ multiplex PCR assay. RNA was extracted from all samples and reverse transcribed into cDNA, which served as template for TCR sequencing. This is the immuneACCESS table as TCRdb keeps it, with only in-frame sequences that have V and J called. A part of the clones is gone; compared with another copy, unresolved V genes explain less than half, and the rest is unexplained. Recorded for this sample are more than 200,000 clones; approximately 65% of them occurred a single time. The ten biggest clones cover more than 0.95% of the sample. Specimen: CD4+ T cells sorted from blood, collected around week 44, from a patient treated with tofacitinib. The receptors were gathered from a human donor with alopecia areata.

The V gene is TRBV2, the J gene TRBJ2-1; the match to TRBD2 covers 9 bases. The CDR3 spans 17 residues. CDR1 and CDR2 from the germline V gene are SNHLY and FYNNEI. The J segment lost 8 bases and the V segment lost 5 bases, leaving 16 bases of the junction unmatched. The CDR3 sequence: CASSSTVGGGALDEQFF. As DNA, the CDR3 is TGTGCCAGCAGTTCCACCGTGGGCGGGGGGGCCTTAGATGAGCAGTTCTTC.

This sequence joins TRBV29-1 and TRBJ2-5; D is ambiguous. V was pared by 3 bases and J by 3 bases, with 5 bases between. The V gene's germline CDR1 is SQVTM and CDR2 ANQGSEA. The CDR3 runs 11 residues. The CDR3 region is CSVEVEETQYF. CDR3 bases: TGCAGCGTTGAGGTAGAAGAGACCCAGTACTTC. The variable domain in full, with the rest retrieved from reference TRBV29-1 and TRBJ2-5, is SAVISQKPSRDICQRGTSLTIQCQVDSQVTMMFWYRQQPGQSLTLIATANQGSEATYESGFVIDKFPISRPNLTFSTLTVSNMSPEDSSIYLCSVEVEETQYFGPGTRLLVL.

This clone was detected only a few times. This chain joins TRBV27 and TRBJ2-1, with 8 bases identical to TRBD1. V shed 5 bases, J shed 2 bases, and the junction held 2 bases outside the gene matches. Germline V gene lookup returns CDR1 MNHEY and CDR2 SMNVEV (reference sequence). CDR3 size: 14 residues. The CDR3 region is CASSDRGTYNEQFF. DNA of the CDR3: TGTGCCAGCAGTGACAGGGGTACCTACAATGAGCAGTTCTTC.